This TCR beta chain was obtained from a study of T cell responses to AZD1222 COVID-19 vaccine. General study findings and limits: Unmutated variant regions reportedly attract nearly half of all spike-specific TCRs. Baseline antibody screening turned up just six seropositive AZD1222 recipients.

The germline V and J ends were trimmed by 0 bases and 8 bases, with 13 bases remaining between them. The CDR3 extends over 15 amino acids. Germline V CDR1 and CDR2: MNHEY, SVGAGI. In the case of this clone: Its antigen remains unidentified.

Some clones are missing from TCRdb's copy, which holds only in-frame ones; the method was immunoSEQ multiplex PCR. Of about 120,000 clones listed, approximately 86% were seen once; the top ten hold about 3%. J is TRBJ1-4 and V is TRBV6-5; weak D call: TRBD1 (5 bases). This clonotype was obtained from an adult who received the AZD1222 COVID-19 vaccine. This specimen consisted of peripheral blood, obtained 28 days after the second AZD1222 dose. The CDR3 here is CASSYSLTKGEKLFF. The CDR3 DNA follows: TGTGCCAGCAGTTACTCCTTGACGAAGGGGGAAAAACTGTTTTTT.